This T cell receptor beta chain was captured in a study of T-cell reconstitution after alpha-beta-depleted transplantation in children. Unique molecular identifiers were used in preparing the TCRbeta library. TCRdb itself ran the PCR reads through MiXCR, one entry per CDR3 protein. This sample has around 300,000 distinct CDR3 sequences, with more than 20% found just once. This CDR3 contains 15 residues. Losses at the gene ends were 5 bases for V and 4 bases for J; bases not matched to a gene: 8. The TCR was taken from a male patient between 5 and 17 years old who had a stem cell transplant for acute lymphoblastic leukemia, so the T cells may come from the graft donor. The input for sequencing was PBMCs, mostly from graft donor cells, taken 180 days after TCRalphabeta/CD19-depleted stem cell transplant. J is TRBJ2-7 and V is TRBV12-3 or TRBV12-4; 10 nucleotides line up with TRBD1. This CDR3 reads CASSAGTGAMYEQYF. The CDR3 DNA is TGTGCCAGCAGTGCCGGGACAGGGGCTATGTACGAGCAGTACTTC.